The sequence of this T cell receptor (beta chain) was determined in a study of Ad26.COV2.S vaccination and SARS-CoV-2 variants. Findings and limits, study-wide: Vaccine and placebo recipients had comparable breadth of non-spike TCRs.

The table came from immunoSEQ multiplex PCR; TCRdb's copy has only in-frame clones and leaves some out. The sample carries 300,000 to 400,000 clones, about 90% recorded once. This CDR3 has 15 amino acids. The germline V gene encodes CDR1 SEHNR and CDR2 FQNEAQ (reference sequence). After removal of 5 bases from V and 7 bases from J, the junction contained 12 bases not matched to a gene. Treatment given: around 19 received Ad26.COV2.S at low or high dose, single or two shots; 5 received placebo; per-sample allocation not given. It was on day 63 after the first vaccine or placebo injection that samples were taken. This vaccine is an Ad26 vector that expresses the Wuhan-strain SARS-CoV-2 spike. As to this clone: Its specificity is unknown.

The chain joins TRBV7-9 to TRBJ1-1, with TRBD1 matching 8 bases. Sequenced material: peripheral blood, taken in a trial of Ad26.COV2.S vaccine versus placebo. The clonotype originates from a person between 18 and 60 years old who received the Ad26.COV2.S COVID-19 vaccine or a placebo. CDR3 sequence: CASSPPDRVNVEAFF. The CDR3 nucleotides read TGTGCCAGCAGCCCCCCGGACAGGGTGAACGTTGAAGCTTTCTTT.